Sequencing of this T cell receptor beta chain was carried out in a study of T cells in Graves' hyperthyroidism and ophthalmopathy. Amplification yielded TCR beta CDR3 regions, with RNA transcripts as the source. TCR CDR3 underwent first-round RT-PCR with the HTBI primer set. TCRdb redid the calling of the multiplex PCR reads with MiXCR, one entry per CDR3 protein. The table lists 800,000 or so distinct CDR3 sequences, 38% of them singletons, with 7.5% to 9.5% in the top ten. The CDR3 has 16 residues. Germline CDR1 is SNHLY and CDR2 is FYNNEI. Losses at the gene ends were 4 bases for V and 5 bases for J; bases not matched to a gene: 5. Participants, patients aged 18 to 65, had newly diagnosed hyperthyroidism with a duration under 2 months. Diagnostic assessment was based on clinical symptoms, serum thyroxine and TRAb, thyroid ultrasound and orbital computed tomography. This clonotype was detected a few times.

The sequence came from a young man with Graves' hyperthyroidism. The chain links TRBV2 to TRBJ2-2; TRBD2 matches at 12 bases. Sequenced: blood. This chain's CDR3 is CASSATSGSGTGELFF. The DNA of the CDR3 is TGTGCCAGCAGTGCGACTAGCGGGAGCGGAACCGGGGAGCTGTTTTTT.